The source of this T cell receptor (beta chain) is a study of cytomegalovirus exposure and HLA in healthy donors. Primers included in the PCR were 60 Vbeta and 13 Jbeta primers. Only in-frame clones appear in the TCRdb table, and some are missing; sequencing was by immunoSEQ multiplex PCR. The data show about 130,000 clones, about 82% seen once. As to this clone: The junction departs from the called germline gene at one end, perhaps through a read error.

The germline gives CDR1 SEHNR, CDR2 FQNEAQ (reference sequence). The CDR3 loop spans 15 amino acids. The receptor's source is a young man in good health. Specimen: PBMCs. This chain uses TRBV7-9 with TRBJ2-3, with 10 bases identical to TRBD2. The CDR3 loop reads CSSSPYQREGDTQYF. The CDR3 DNA reads as TGTTCCAGCAGCCCCTATCAGCGGGAGGGTGATACGCAGTATTTT.